This T cell receptor beta chain stems from a study of cytomegalovirus exposure and HLA in healthy donors. Study as a whole: The approximately 120 million unique TCR beta sequences, from about 179 million T cells, were found by an earlier analysis. Study outcomes and limitations: Later analysis identified a missense DCLRE1C variant that was linked to TCR beta V- and J-gene trimming.

The PCR contained 60 Vbeta and 13 Jbeta primers. In the authors' workflow: Counted up in a later analysis, unique TCR beta chains came to around 80 million, with around 11 million shared. The method was immunoSEQ multiplex PCR; TCRdb's version includes in-frame clones alone and lacks a portion of them. Clone size and V and J calls were adopted from that table, with D and trimming inferred from the DNA. The sample contains just over 200,000 clones, approximately 80% of which appear only once. V was cut by 3 bases and J by 5 bases, with 13 bases left in between. CDR1 is MDHEN, CDR2 SYDVKM, per germline. The CDR3 sequence is 14 residues long. In regard to this clone: The target antigen is unknown.

V gene TRBV28 combines with J gene TRBJ1-1; D is undetermined. Specimen: PBMCs. This clonotype was sampled from a man in his fifties in good health and CMV-seronegative. The CDR3 loop reads CASSLVPVVTEAFF. In DNA form, the CDR3 reads TGTGCCAGCAGTTTGGTCCCTGTAGTTACTGAAGCTTTCTTT.